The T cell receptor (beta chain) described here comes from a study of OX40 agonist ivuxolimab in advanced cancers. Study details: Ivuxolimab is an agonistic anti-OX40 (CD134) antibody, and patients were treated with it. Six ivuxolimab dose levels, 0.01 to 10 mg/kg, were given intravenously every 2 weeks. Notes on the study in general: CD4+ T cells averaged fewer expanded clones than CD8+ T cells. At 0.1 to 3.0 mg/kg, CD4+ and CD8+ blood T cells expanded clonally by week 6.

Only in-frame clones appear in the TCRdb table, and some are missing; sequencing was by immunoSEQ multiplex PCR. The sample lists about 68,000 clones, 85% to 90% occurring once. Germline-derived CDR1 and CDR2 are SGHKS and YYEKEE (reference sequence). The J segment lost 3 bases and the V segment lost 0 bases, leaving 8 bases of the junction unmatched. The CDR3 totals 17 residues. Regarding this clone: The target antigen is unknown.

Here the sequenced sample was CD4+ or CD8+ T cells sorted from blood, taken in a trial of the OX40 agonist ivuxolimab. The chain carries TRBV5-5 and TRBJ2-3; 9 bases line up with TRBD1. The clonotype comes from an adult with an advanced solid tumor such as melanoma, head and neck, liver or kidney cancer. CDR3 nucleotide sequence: TGTGCCAGCAGCTTGGGGTTAACAGGGGGCTCAACAGATACGCAGTATTTT. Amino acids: CASSLGLTGGSTDTQYF.